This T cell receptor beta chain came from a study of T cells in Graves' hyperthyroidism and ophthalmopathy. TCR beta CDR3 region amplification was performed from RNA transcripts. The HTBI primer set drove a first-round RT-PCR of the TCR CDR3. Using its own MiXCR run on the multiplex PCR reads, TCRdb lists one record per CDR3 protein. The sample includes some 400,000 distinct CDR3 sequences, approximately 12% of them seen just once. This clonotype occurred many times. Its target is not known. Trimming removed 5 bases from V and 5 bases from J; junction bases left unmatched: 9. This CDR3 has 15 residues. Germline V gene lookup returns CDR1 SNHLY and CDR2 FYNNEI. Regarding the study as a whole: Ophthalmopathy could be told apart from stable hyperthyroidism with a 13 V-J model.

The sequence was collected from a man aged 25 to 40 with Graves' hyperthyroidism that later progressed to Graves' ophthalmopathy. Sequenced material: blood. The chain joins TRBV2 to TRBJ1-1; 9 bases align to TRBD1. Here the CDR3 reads CASSPGTGSGTEAFF. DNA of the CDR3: TGTGCCAGCAGTCCCGGGACAGGGTCTGGGACTGAAGCTTTCTTT.